This T cell receptor (beta chain) was found in a study of OX40 agonist ivuxolimab in advanced cancers. Study context: Ivuxolimab, an antibody that agonizes OX40 (CD134), was administered to the patients. Melanoma, hepatocellular carcinoma, head and neck or renal cell cancer occurred in dose-escalation patients. At roughly 80% male, the cohort had a mean age of about 55 years, ranging from about 23 to 79. Findings and limits, study-wide: Average numbers of expanded clones were greater in CD8+ T cells than in CD4+.

Data came from immunoSEQ multiplex PCR; TCRdb stores just in-frame clones and leaves some out. The table includes approximately 50,000 clones, about 82% detected once. Note on this clone: Its target is unknown.

The CDR3 spans 15 residues. V gave up 1 base and J gave up 0 bases, with 8 bases separating them. Germline-derived CDR1 and CDR2 are MGHDK and SYGVNS. This clonotype was sampled from an adult with an advanced solid tumor such as melanoma, head and neck, liver or kidney cancer. This specimen was CD4+ or CD8+ T cells sorted from blood, taken in a trial of the OX40 agonist ivuxolimab. The V gene is TRBV25-1, the J gene TRBJ2-3; no firm D call. In nucleotides, the CDR3 is TGTGCCAGCAGTGAATTGTGGGGTAGCACAGATACGCAGTATTTT. The encoded protein is CASSELWGSTDTQYF.